Listed below are T cell receptor beta chains from one sample, sequenced in a study of vaccination effects on CD4 cells after COVID-19. Repertoires were generated with immunoSEQ multiplex PCR, while TCRdb's copy carries only in-frame clones and drops some. This repertoire shows about 37,000 clones, about four fifths found once; its top ten account for 3%. The antigens these receptors bind are not known. Sequencing used CD4+ T cells from PBMCs cultured without peptide, obtained before COVID-19 vaccination. All receptors come from a human donor who received a COVID-19 vaccine. The CDR3 runs from the conserved cysteine through the conserved F or W. Fields, in order: J gene, D gene, V gene, clone size, CDR3 length, CDR3 protein, CDR3 DNA. The D gene is left open where the match is weak. Part of the rows lack a size; the others show once, few, many or a class for expanded clones.

TRBJ1-5,NA,TRBV12-5,NA,13,CASALEPNQPQHF,TGTGCTAGTGCCCTCGAACCCAATCAGCCCCAGCATTTT
TRBJ2-7,NA,TRBV28,NA,14,CASSPSGVSYEQYF,TGTGCCAGCAGTCCGTCTGGGGTCTCCTACGAGCAGTACTTC
TRBJ2-1,TRBD1,TRBV2,NA,16,CASTKSRGLSYNEQFF,TGTGCCAGTACGAAATCCAGGGGGCTATCCTACAATGAGCAGTTCTTC
TRBJ2-5,NA,TRBV5-1,NA,12,CASSEGGETQYF,TGCGCCAGCAGCGAGGGTGGGGAGACCCAGTACTTC
TRBJ1-5,TRBD1,TRBV5-5,NA,15,CASSLEGASNQPQHF,TGTGCCAGCAGCTTGGAGGGGGCGAGCAATCAGCCCCAGCATTTT
TRBJ1-6,TRBD1,TRBV7-6,NA,16,CASSLSSVTGSTPLHF,TGTGCCAGCAGCTTGTCGAGTGTGACAGGGTCGACACCCCTCCACTTT
TRBJ2-2,NA,TRBV12-3/TRBV12-4,once,13,CASSGTAYGELFF,TGTGCCAGCAGCGGGACGGCGTACGGGGAGCTGTTTTTT
TRBJ2-3,TRBD1,TRBV19,NA,14,CASSRTGNTDTQYF,TGTGCCAGTAGCCGGACAGGGAACACAGATACGCAGTATTTT
TRBJ1-2,TRBD1,TRBV19,NA,14,CASRRTGGDYGYTF,TGTGCCAGTAGAAGGACAGGGGGCGACTATGGCTACACCTTC
TRBJ1-2,NA,TRBV3-1/TRBV3-2,NA,17,CASSQAFEGRTSGGYTF,TGTGCCAGCAGCCAAGCCTTTGAGGGCCGGACATCAGGTGGCTACACCTTC
TRBJ2-2,NA,TRBV18,NA,13,CASSATGTGELFF,TGTGCCAGCTCAGCAACAGGGACCGGGGAGCTGTTTTTT
TRBJ2-5,TRBD1,TRBV7-9,NA,16,CASSPYQGAGQETQYF,TGTGCCAGCAGCCCATACCAGGGGGCTGGCCAAGAGACCCAGTACTTC
TRBJ2-1,NA,TRBV28,NA,18,CASSASPGLGSSYNEQFF,TGTGCCAGCAGCGCTAGTCCGGGACTGGGGAGCTCCTACAATGAGCAGTTCTTC
TRBJ2-1,NA,TRBV6-6,few,14,CASSYSRVYNEQFF,TGTGCCAGCAGTTACTCTCGGGTGTACAATGAGCAGTTCTTC
TRBJ2-7,NA,TRBV30,NA,13,CAWSGGSYYEQYF,TGTGCCTGGAGTGGGGGCAGCTACTACGAGCAGTACTTC
TRBJ2-7,TRBD2,TRBV30,once,17,CAWTPGVTSGTTYEQYF,TGTGCCTGGACGCCAGGGGTTACTAGCGGGACTACCTACGAGCAGTACTTC
TRBJ1-5,TRBD1,TRBV18,NA,16,CASSRGQEYSNQPQHF,TGTGCCAGCTCACGCGGACAGGAGTATAGCAATCAGCCCCAGCATTTT
TRBJ2-3,NA,TRBV30,NA,13,CAWRLASTDTQYF,TGTGCCTGGAGGCTAGCGAGCACAGATACGCAGTATTTT
TRBJ1-1,NA,TRBV9,NA,15,CASSVDPRSNTEAFF,TGTGCCAGCAGCGTAGACCCGAGGTCGAACACTGAAGCTTTCTTT
TRBJ1-2,NA,TRBV12-3/TRBV12-4,NA,13,CASSYREEGGYTF,TGTGCCAGCAGTTACAGGGAAGAGGGAGGCTACACCTTC
TRBJ1-2,NA,TRBV4-3,NA,15,CASSQERATNYGYTF,TGCGCCAGCAGCCAAGAAAGGGCCACTAACTATGGCTACACCTTC
TRBJ1-3,TRBD1,TRBV4-1,NA,16,CASSQPGQSSGNTIYF,TGCGCCAGCAGCCAACCGGGACAGAGCTCTGGAAACACCATATATTTT
TRBJ2-7,TRBD1,TRBV27,NA,15,CASSLKGQGAYEQYF,TGTGCCAGCAGTTTAAAAGGACAGGGGGCCTACGAGCAGTACTTC
TRBJ2-1,TRBD2,TRBV27,NA,18,CASSFRLAGGEVYNEQFF,TGTGCCAGCAGTTTCCGGCTAGCGGGGGGGGAGGTCTACAATGAGCAGTTCTTC
TRBJ2-7,TRBD2,TRBV2,NA,13,CASKLAAPYEQYF,TGTGCCAGCAAGCTAGCGGCCCCCTACGAGCAGTACTTC
TRBJ2-3,NA,TRBV6-5,NA,14,CASRRGPSTDTQYF,TGTGCCAGCAGGAGGGGTCCCAGCACAGATACGCAGTATTTT
TRBJ1-1,NA,TRBV7-9,NA,15,CASSLSRRGNTEAFF,TGTGCCAGCAGCTTATCGCGACGGGGAAACACTGAAGCTTTCTTT
TRBJ1-2,TRBD1,TRBV29-1,NA,14,CSAGDSGGLNGYTF,TGCAGCGCCGGGGATTCAGGGGGGCTTAATGGCTACACCTTC
TRBJ1-4,NA,TRBV29-1,NA,15,CSITTGRRFGEKLFF,TGCAGCATAACGACGGGGCGAAGGTTCGGGGAAAAACTGTTTTTT
TRBJ1-4,TRBD1,TRBV30,few,13,CAWNRGSNEKLFF,TGTGCCTGGAACAGGGGTTCTAATGAAAAACTGTTTTTT
TRBJ2-2,TRBD2,TRBV6-2/TRBV6-3,NA,20,CASSYSGTSFGGGNTGELFF,TGTGCCAGCAGTTACTCCGGGACTAGCTTTGGAGGGGGTAACACCGGGGAGCTGTTTTTT
TRBJ2-7,TRBD1,TRBV6-2/TRBV6-3,few,17,CASSSRYDRGPSYEQYF,TGTGCCAGCAGTTCGCGGTATGACAGGGGGCCGAGCTACGAGCAGTACTTC
TRBJ2-7,TRBD1,TRBV19,NA,15,CASRKGQGDYYEQYF,TGTGCCAGTAGGAAAGGACAGGGGGATTACTACGAGCAGTACTTC
TRBJ1-2,NA,TRBV12-3/TRBV12-4,NA,13,CASSLTGNYGYTF,TGTGCCAGCAGTTTAACAGGGAACTATGGCTACACCTTC
TRBJ1-2,NA,TRBV29-1,few,13,CSATGGGNYGYTF,TGCAGCGCCACAGGAGGGGGTAACTATGGCTACACCTTC
TRBJ1-4,NA,TRBV7-9,NA,11,CASSSGEKLFF,TGTGCCAGCAGCTCCGGGGAAAAACTGTTTTTT
TRBJ1-2,NA,TRBV14,NA,12,CASSQGGYGYTF,TGTGCCAGCAGCCAAGGAGGGTATGGCTACACCTTC
TRBJ2-2,NA,TRBV13,NA,13,CATALGRAGELFF,TGTGCCACCGCCCTAGGTCGCGCCGGGGAGCTGTTTTTT
TRBJ2-1,NA,TRBV27,NA,13,CASSLSRQDEQFF,TGTGCCAGCAGTCTATCCCGACAGGATGAGCAGTTCTTC
TRBJ1-5,TRBD1,TRBV24-1,NA,17,CATSDSPGQGLNQPQHF,TGTGCCACCAGTGATTCCCCGGGACAGGGGCTTAATCAGCCCCAGCATTTT
TRBJ1-6,NA,TRBV6-1,NA,15,CASSEHPGWNSPLHF,TGTGCCAGCAGTGAACATCCGGGATGGAATTCACCCCTCCACTTT
TRBJ1-1,TRBD1,TRBV5-5,NA,14,CASSRPGQGTEAFF,TGTGCCAGCAGCCGACCGGGACAGGGGACTGAAGCTTTCTTT
TRBJ2-2,NA,TRBV11-2,NA,16,CASSFAVKGRPGELFF,TGTGCCAGCAGCTTCGCCGTGAAGGGCCGGCCCGGGGAGCTGTTTTTT
TRBJ2-7,NA,TRBV28,NA,15,CASSLRLGSSYEQYF,TGTGCCAGCAGTTTACGGCTGGGGAGCTCCTACGAGCAGTACTTC
TRBJ2-1,NA,TRBV5-6,few,15,CASSLSLGSGVEQFF,TGTGCCAGCAGCCTCAGTCTGGGGAGTGGCGTTGAGCAGTTCTTC
TRBJ2-5,NA,TRBV5-1,NA,14,CASTSGGREETQYF,TGCGCCAGCACCTCTGGGGGCAGGGAAGAGACCCAGTACTTC